Each of the 26 T cell receptor beta chains below was sequenced from the same sample in a study of OX40 agonist ivuxolimab in advanced cancers. Sequenced by immunoSEQ multiplex PCR; TCRdb stores in-frame clones only, minus some. There are about 61,000 clones in the sample; 75% to 90% occur only once, and about 0.6% lies in the top ten. The sample in question was CD4+ or CD8+ T cells sorted from blood, obtained in a trial of the OX40 agonist ivuxolimab. The receptor source for this set is an adult with an advanced solid tumor such as melanoma, head and neck, liver or kidney cancer.

The genes are TRBV28 and TRBJ2-1, with a possible D match to TRBD1 (5 bases). V was shortened by 0 bases and J by 2 bases, with 5 bases between the two germline ends. CDR1 and CDR2 (germline): MDHEN, SYDVKM. The CDR3 spans 14 residues. The DNA for the CDR3 is TGTGCCAGCAGTTTATGGGGGCCCTACAATGAGCAGTTCTTC. Protein: CASSLWGPYNEQFF.

The chain joins TRBV4-3 to TRBJ2-5; D remains ambiguous. Germline CDR1 and CDR2: LGHNA and YSLEER. The CDR3 runs to 13 residues. The V and J ends lost 2 bases and 3 bases respectively, with 7 bases between them. The CDR3 nucleotides read TGCGCCAGCAGCCAAAGCACAGAAGAGACCCAGTACTTC. This encodes CASSQSTEETQYF.

This chain links TRBV30 with TRBJ1-2; tentatively, D is TRBD1 (5 bases). Germline assignment: CDR1 GTSNPN and CDR2 SVGIG (reference sequence). V lost 3 bases to trimming and J lost 3 bases, with 8 bases between them. This CDR3 contains 12 residues. DNA of the CDR3: TGTGCCTGGAGCAAACAGGACTATGGCTACACCTTC. This encodes CAWSKQDYGYTF. The full variable domain, completed using reference TRBV30 and TRBJ1-2, is SQTIHQWPATLVQPVGSPLSLECTVEGTSNPNLYWYRQAAGRGLQLLFYSVGIGQISSEVPQNLSASRPQDRQFILSSKKLLLSDSGFYLCAWSKQDYGYTFGSGTRLTVV.

The J gene is TRBJ1-1, the V gene TRBV6-1; D perhaps matches TRBD1 (6 bases). Germline CDR1 reads MNHNS; CDR2 reads SASEGT. V lost 4 bases and J 0 bases, leaving 15 bases between the germline ends. CDR3 size: 16 residues. The CDR3 nucleotides read TGTGCCAGCAGTGCCTCGACAGGCGCCATGAACACTGAAGCTTTCTTT. Its protein is CASSASTGAMNTEAFF.

This sequence joins TRBV5-1 and TRBJ2-2, with TRBD2 matching over 12 bases. This CDR3 has 16 amino acids. The J segment lost 5 bases and the V segment lost 3 bases, leaving 5 bases of the junction unmatched. Germline V gene data show CDR1 as SGHRS and CDR2 as YFSETQ. The CDR3 nucleotides read TGCGCCAGCAGCTGGGGACTAGCGGGTAAAACCGGGGAGCTGTTTTTT. This encodes CASSWGLAGKTGELFF. The full variable domain, rest sourced from reference TRBV5-1 and TRBJ2-2, is KAGVTQTPRYLIKTRGQQVTLSCSPISGHRSVSWYQQTPGQGLQFLFEYFSETQRNKGNFPGRFSGRQFSNSRSEMNVSTLELGDSALYLCASSWGLAGKTGELFFGEGSRLTVL.

The V and J genes are TRBV29-1 and TRBJ1-1; TRBD1 matches 7 bases. This CDR3 has 14 amino acids. The V gene end was trimmed by 3 bases and the J gene end by 1 base; junction bases not matched to a gene: 5. Germline lookup yields CDR1 SQVTM and CDR2 ANQGSEA. The CDR3 DNA is TGCAGCGTTGACAGGGGGTGGGGGAACACTGAAGCTTTCTTT. Its protein is CSVDRGWGNTEAFF. The full variable domain, completed using reference TRBV29-1 and TRBJ1-1, is SAVISQKPSRDICQRGTSLTIQCQVDSQVTMMFWYRQQPGQSLTLIATANQGSEATYESGFVIDKFPISRPNLTFSTLTVSNMSPEDSSIYLCSVDRGWGNTEAFFGQGTRLTVV.

This sequence joins TRBV23-1 and TRBJ2-1; the D call may be TRBD1 or TRBD2 (6 bases each). TRBV23-1 belongs to the ORF category, with a function that is uncertain. V was clipped by 0 bases and J by 5 bases, with 14 bases between them. The CDR3 runs 16 residues. The CDR3 nucleotides read TGCGCCAGCAGTCAATCGAGGGGGGTCATCGACAATGAGCAGTTCTTC. This encodes CASSQSRGVIDNEQFF.

The rearrangement uses TRBV6-1 and TRBJ2-7, with D tentatively TRBD2 (6 bases). V was clipped by 7 bases and J by 4 bases, with 17 bases between them. Germline CDR1 is MNHNS and CDR2 is SASEGT. CDR3 length: 14 residues. CDR3 protein: CASTGEVSRYEQYF. CDR3 sequence (DNA): TGTGCCAGCACCGGGGAGGTCAGTAGGTACGAGCAGTACTTC.

The chain joins TRBV11-3 to TRBJ2-2; either TRBD1 or TRBD2 may fit D (5 bases each). Trimming shortened V by 5 bases and J by 7 bases, and 20 bases separated the two germline ends. The CDR3 sequence is 16 residues long. Per the germline V gene, CDR1 is SGHNT and CDR2 is YENEEA. This CDR3 is CASSPGGDGVSGELFF. CDR3 in DNA: TGTGCCAGCAGCCCTGGGGGAGATGGAGTCAGCGGGGAGCTGTTTTTT.

In its sample, this clone was seen a few times. This rearrangement joins TRBV7-2 to TRBJ1-2; D not certain. Trimming took off 6 bases at V and 13 bases at J, with 18 bases between the two ends. The V gene's germline CDR1 is SGHTA and CDR2 FQGNSA. There are 12 residues in the CDR3. CDR3 nucleotides: TGTGCCAGCAGTAAAGACATCCCAGAACCCACCTTC. Translating gives CASSKDIPEPTF.

This chain uses TRBV5-4 with TRBJ1-2, with TRBD1 as a possible D gene (5 bases). Trimming removed 1 base from V and 6 bases from J, with 10 bases in between. This CDR3 comprises 13 residues. In germline, CDR1 is SGHNT, CDR2 YYREEE (reference sequence). In DNA, the CDR3 is TGTGCCAGCAGCTTGTGGGGGAGACATGGCTACACCTTC. As protein: CASSLWGRHGYTF.

The chain links TRBV28 to TRBJ1-2; D not resolved. Germline loops: CDR1 MDHEN, CDR2 SYDVKM. The V end was cut by 3 bases, the J end by 2 bases, with 4 bases between. The CDR3 is made up of 12 amino acids. The CDR3 region has the DNA TGTGCCAGCAGTTTCGGAAACTATGGCTACACCTTC. Encoded protein: CASSFGNYGYTF.

J is TRBJ1-6 and V is TRBV5-6, with 8 nucleotides matching TRBD1. The germline V gene encodes CDR1 SGHDT and CDR2 YYEEEE. The CDR3 loop spans 17 amino acids. V dropped 3 bases and J dropped 5; count of bases not matched to a gene: 10. Here the CDR3 reads CASSSQTGVGNNSPLHF. The CDR3, as DNA: TGTGCCAGCAGCTCGCAGACAGGGGTCGGTAATAATTCACCCCTCCACTTT.

The gene calls are TRBV7-8 and TRBJ2-7, with 12 bases identical to TRBD1. CDR1 is SGHVS and CDR2 is FQNEAQ in the germline V gene. CDR3 length equals 13 residues. Trimming cost V 8 bases and J 5 bases; bases outside gene matches: 4. The CDR3 nucleotides read TGTGCCAGCGGGGACAGGGGGCTCCACGAGCAGTACTTC. This translates into CASGDRGLHEQYF.

V gene TRBV2 combines with J gene TRBJ2-5; possibly TRBD1 for D (8 bases). The ends were cut back, 10 bases at V and 5 bases at J, with 20 bases in the middle. The germline CDR1 and CDR2 sequences are SNHLY and FYNNEI. This CDR3 has 14 amino acids. The CDR3 DNA sequence: TGTGCCACCAGCGGGAACAGGGGGGGGGAGACCCAGTACTTC. It yields the protein CATSGNRGGETQYF.

V is TRBV7-2 and J is TRBJ2-7; tentatively, D is TRBD1 (5 bases). Germline V gene lookup returns CDR1 SGHTA and CDR2 FQGNSA. V was pared by 4 bases and J by 5 bases, with 9 bases between. The CDR3 loop spans 12 amino acids. The CDR3: CASSSTTDEQYF. CDR3 bases: TGTGCCAGCAGCTCAACGACAGACGAGCAGTACTTC.

This clone was recorded only once. The V and J genes are TRBV9 and TRBJ2-3, with TRBD2 matching 9 bases. Germline V CDR1 and CDR2: SGDLS, YYNGEE. V was pared by 0 bases and J by 6 bases, with 8 bases of the junction left unmatched. The CDR3 has 16 residues. CDR3 sequence: CASSVAWGTSRDTQYF. In nucleotides, the CDR3 is TGTGCCAGCAGCGTAGCTTGGGGGACTAGCAGGGATACGCAGTATTTT.

This sequence joins TRBV30 and TRBJ2-2; no clear D gene. Per germline, CDR1 GTSNPN and CDR2 SVGIG (reference sequence). This CDR3 is built from 12 residues. Trimming stripped 2 bases from V and 3 bases from J, with 4 bases between. This CDR3 reads CAWSKDTGELFF. The CDR3 DNA reads as TGTGCCTGGAGTAAAGACACCGGGGAGCTGTTTTTT. The entire variable domain, with the rest obtained from reference TRBV30 and TRBJ2-2, is as follows: SQTIHQWPATLVQPVGSPLSLECTVEGTSNPNLYWYRQAAGRGLQLLFYSVGIGQISSEVPQNLSASRPQDRQFILSSKKLLLSDSGFYLCAWSKDTGELFFGEGSRLTVL.

V and J are TRBV21-1 and TRBJ2-7; the table's D call TRBD1 went unverified against the DNA. TRBV21-1 is a pseudogene segment. There are 17 residues in the CDR3. CDR3 protein: CASSKGWLQSHGYEQYF. DNA for the CDR3: TGTGCCAGCAGCAAAGGTTGGCTACAGTCCCACGGCTACGAGCAGTACTTC.

This clone occurred a few times. The V gene is TRBV6-6, the J gene TRBJ1-5; TRBD1 might be the D (6 bases). V lost 6 bases, J lost 5 bases, and 17 bases lay in between. The CDR3 covers 15 residues. Germline V lookup: CDR1 MNHNY, CDR2 SVGAGI (reference sequence). The CDR3 protein is CASSQGQPSHQPQHF. CDR3 sequence (DNA): TGTGCCAGCAGCCAAGGACAGCCCTCCCATCAGCCCCAGCATTTT.

The genes are TRBV21-1 and TRBJ1-5; the D call in the table, TRBD1, was not verified against the DNA. TRBV21-1 is termed a pseudogene. The CDR3 runs to 18 residues. The CDR3 loop reads CASSKGGGQGYSNQPQHF. Written as DNA, the CDR3 is TGTGCCAGCAGCAAAGGAGGAGGACAGGGCTATAGCAATCAGCCCCAGCATTTT.

This chain uses TRBV30 with TRBJ2-5; D not resolved. Germline V gene lookup returns CDR1 GTSNPN and CDR2 SVGIG (reference sequence). V shed 0 bases and J shed 0 bases, with 5 bases lying between them. The CDR3 is 13 residues long. CDR3 coding DNA: TGTGCCTGGAGTGTACAGCACCAAGAGACCCAGTACTTC. This translates into CAWSVQHQETQYF.

The chain combines TRBV4-3 with TRBJ1-4, with 8 bases lining up with TRBD1. The germline V gene has CDR1 LGHNA and CDR2 YSLEER. The J segment lost 3 bases and the V segment lost 5 bases, leaving 5 bases of the junction unmatched. The CDR3 contains 15 residues. CDR3 in amino acids: CASSTGGQANEKLFF. The CDR3 bases are TGCGCCAGCAGCACCGGGGGACAGGCTAATGAAAAACTGTTTTTT.

This clone was seen a single time. The genes are TRBV2 and TRBJ1-5; D unclear. Germline V lookup: CDR1 SNHLY, CDR2 FYNNEI. This CDR3 contains 14 residues. Deletions cut 7 bases from V and 3 bases from J, with 13 bases between. The CDR3 DNA sequence: TGTGCCAGCATCAACTCGGCGGACAATCAGCCCCAGCATTTT. Encoded protein: CASINSADNQPQHF.

This chain joins TRBV7-6 and TRBJ2-7; the D is unclear. The CDR3 totals 13 residues. Germline V gives CDR1 SGHVS, CDR2 FNYEAQ. V was clipped by 1 base and J by 6 bases, with 10 bases between them. CDR3 sequence reads: CASSLDRVREQYF. The CDR3, as DNA: TGTGCCAGCAGCTTAGACCGCGTGCGCGAGCAGTACTTC. Drawing the rest from reference TRBV7-6 and TRBJ2-7, the complete variable domain is GAGVSQSPRYKVTKRGQDVALRCDPISGHVSLYWYRQALGQGPEFLTYFNYEAQQDKSGLPNDRFSAERPEGSISTLTIQRTEQRDSAMYRCASSLDRVREQYFGPGTRLTVT.

The genes are TRBV30 and TRBJ1-3; D remains unclear. Germline V CDR1 and CDR2: GTSNPN, SVGIG (reference sequence). V was pared by 3 bases and J by 0 bases, with 6 bases between. The CDR3 has 13 amino acids. DNA of the CDR3: TGTGCCTGGAGAGGGAACTCTGGAAACACCATATATTTT. Translation gives CAWRGNSGNTIYF.